This passage covers 16 T cell receptor beta chains from one sample sequenced in a study of blood T cell repertoires in COVID-19. Clones were sequenced by immunoSEQ multiplex PCR, and TCRdb holds only the in-frame ones, with some missing. The sample carries 250,000 to 350,000 clones, 90% recorded once. Sequencing was carried out using peripheral blood. These receptors came from a woman under 40 with COVID-19, enrolled during active disease.

This chain connects TRBV5-4 to TRBJ2-6; TRBD2 is a possible D gene (7 bases). There are 15 residues in the CDR3. V lost 7 bases and J 0 bases, leaving 11 bases between the germline ends. Germline values: CDR1 SGHNT, CDR2 YYREEE (reference sequence). The CDR3 loop reads CASGGGGSGANVLTF. The CDR3 DNA follows: TGTGCCAGCGGAGGGGGGGGCTCTGGGGCCAACGTCCTGACTTTC.

V and J are TRBV2 and TRBJ2-3, with a weak D call TRBD2 (6 bases). V lost 11 bases and J lost 2, with 20 bases in between. Germline CDR1 and CDR2: SNHLY and FYNNEI. The CDR3 is made up of 15 amino acids. CDR3 sequence: CAGVRGLQTTDTQYF. DNA for the CDR3: TGTGCCGGGGTGAGGGGACTCCAAACCACAGATACGCAGTATTTT.

The rearrangement links TRBV4-2 to TRBJ2-7; D unclear. V lost 5 bases and J lost 3, with 11 bases in between. The germline V gene has CDR1 LGHNA and CDR2 YNFKEQ. The CDR3 is 13 amino acids. The CDR3 nucleotides are TGTGCCAGCAGCTACGGTCTGAACTACGAGCAGTACTTC. This gives the protein CASSYGLNYEQYF.

The chain recombines TRBV29-1 with TRBJ2-7; D is possibly TRBD2 (7 bases). CDR3 length: 14 residues. Germline V gene sequence: CDR1 SQVTM, CDR2 ANQGSEA. V lost 3 bases to trimming and J lost 2 bases, with 14 bases between them. The chain's CDR3 is CSVDVEGGAYEQYF. The CDR3 DNA follows: TGCAGCGTTGATGTGGAGGGGGGGGCCTACGAGCAGTACTTC.

This clone has only a few counts. V usage is TRBV19 and J usage is TRBJ2-2; 8 bases are a match to TRBD2. In germline, CDR1 is LNHDA, CDR2 SQIVND (reference sequence). The V gene end was trimmed by 5 bases and the J gene end by 6 bases; junction bases not matched to a gene: 5. The CDR3 extends over 14 amino acids. The CDR3 DNA is TGTGCCAGTAGTCCGACTAGCGTTTCCGGGGAGCTGTTTTTT. It is translated as CASSPTSVSGELFF. Full variable domain (remainder filled in from reference TRBV19 and TRBJ2-2): DGGITQSPKYLFRKEGQNVTLSCEQNLNHDAMYWYRQDPGQGLRLIYYSQIVNDFQKGDIAEGYSVSREKKESFPLTVTSAQKNPTAFYLCASSPTSVSGELFFGEGSRLTVL.

The CDR3 reads CASRPTGGNSYEQYF. The CDR3 coding sequence is TGTGCCAGTAGGCCCACAGGGGGCAATTCCTACGAGCAGTACTTC. The chain is built from TRBV19 and TRBJ2-7; 9 bases fit TRBD1. V lost 6 bases to trimming and J lost 1 base; unmatched junction nucleotides: 7. The CDR3 totals 15 residues. Germline V CDR1 and CDR2: LNHDA, SQIVND (reference sequence). The full variable domain, rest sourced from reference TRBV19 and TRBJ2-7, is DGGITQSPKYLFRKEGQNVTLSCEQNLNHDAMYWYRQDPGQGLRLIYYSQIVNDFQKGDIAEGYSVSREKKESFPLTVTSAQKNPTAFYLCASRPTGGNSYEQYFGPGTRLTVT.

This chain connects TRBV12-3 or TRBV12-4 to TRBJ1-2, with TRBD1 identical over 7 bases. This CDR3 has 13 amino acids. The J segment lost 7 bases and the V segment lost 4 bases, leaving 6 bases of the junction unmatched. CDR3 coding DNA: TGTGCCAGCAGTTCCCGACAGGGTTCTGGCTACACCTTC. Translated, it gives CASSSRQGSGYTF.

V is TRBV19 and J is TRBJ1-2; D perhaps matches TRBD1 (5 bases). Trimming left V 6 bases short and J 6 bases short, with 14 bases between. The germline CDR1 and CDR2 sequences are LNHDA and SQIVND (reference sequence). The CDR3 covers 13 residues. Written as DNA, the CDR3 is TGTGCCAGTAGCCAACTCGGGGGTGATGGCTACACCTTC. Amino acid sequence: CASSQLGGDGYTF.

CDR3 residues: CASRDTGLAYTF. The CDR3 nucleotides are TGTGCCAGCAGAGATACAGGGTTAGCCTACACCTTC. J is TRBJ1-2 and V is TRBV2; D possibly corresponds to TRBD1 (6 bases). Trimming removed 6 bases at V and 10 bases at J, with 15 bases between. Looked up from germline, CDR1 is SNHLY and CDR2 is FYNNEI. The CDR3 consists of 12 residues.

The chain employs TRBV6-5 and TRBJ2-2; possibly TRBD2 for D (5 bases). The germline V gene has CDR1 MNHEY and CDR2 SVGAGI. This CDR3 is built from 15 residues. V lost 1 base, J lost 3 bases, and 9 bases lay in between. The CDR3 bases are TGTGCCAGCAGTTACTTCGGGATCTACACCGGGGAGCTGTTTTTT. As protein: CASSYFGIYTGELFF.

The chain links TRBV2 to TRBJ1-4; 9 nucleotides agree with TRBD1. V shed 5 bases and J 5 bases; nucleotides not matched to a gene: 3. The CDR3 consists of 14 residues. CDR1 and CDR2 from the germline V gene are SNHLY and FYNNEI. CDR3 coding DNA: TGTGCCAGCAGTAGGGGGACAGGGAATGAAAAACTGTTTTTT. Its protein product is CASSRGTGNEKLFF.

V is TRBV7-9 and J is TRBJ1-4; 9 bases line up with TRBD1. Germline CDR1 reads SEHNR; CDR2 reads FQNEAQ (reference sequence). This CDR3 comprises 15 residues. The junction had 8 bases not matched to a gene; V was cut back by 5 bases and J by 7 bases. CDR3 residues: CASSLAVDRGEKLFF. The CDR3 DNA reads TGTGCCAGCAGCCTGGCGGTGGACAGGGGTGAAAAACTGTTTTTT.

The chain uses TRBV6-5 and TRBJ2-1, with TRBD2 matching over 10 bases. The CDR3 sequence is 15 residues long. J gave up 2 bases and V 2 bases, and 0 bases lay outside the gene matches. Germline values: CDR1 MNHEY, CDR2 SVGAGI. Here the CDR3 DNA reads TGTGCCAGCAGTTACGGACTAGCGGCCTACAATGAGCAGTTCTTC. Translated: CASSYGLAAYNEQFF.

This clone was detected a few times. The chain uses TRBV10-2 and TRBJ1-5; no clear D gene. Germline loops: CDR1 WSHSY, CDR2 SAAADI. V lost 3 bases and J 2 bases, leaving 5 bases between the germline ends. This CDR3 has 13 amino acids. This chain's CDR3 is CASSEGGNQPQHF. CDR3 sequence (DNA): TGCGCCAGCAGTGAAGGAGGCAATCAGCCCCAGCATTTT.

This sequence joins TRBV20-1 and TRBJ1-3; no clear D. Germline lookup yields CDR1 DFQATT and CDR2 SNEGSKA (reference sequence). V was cut by 6 bases and J by 0 bases, with 12 bases left in between. The CDR3 loop spans 14 amino acids. In DNA form, the CDR3 reads TGCAGTGCAAGTGGGGAGACCTCTGGAAACACCATATATTTT. Translated: CSASGETSGNTIYF.

This sequence joins TRBV29-1 and TRBJ2-7; D is perhaps TRBD2 (5 bases). V was trimmed by 4 bases and J by 4 bases, leaving 14 bases between them. The CDR3 has 13 residues. Germline CDR1 SQVTM, CDR2 ANQGSEA. The CDR3 loop reads CSVAVRGKYEQYF. Here the CDR3 DNA reads TGCAGCGTTGCGGTTCGGGGAAAGTACGAGCAGTACTTC.